The 9 T cell receptor beta chains presented below share a single source sample, sequenced in a study of blood T cell repertoires in COVID-19. TCRdb keeps only in-frame clones here, not all; method: immunoSEQ multiplex PCR. Of over 50,000 clones listed, approximately 80% are singletons. The sequenced sample consisted of PBMCs or T cells enriched from blood (not recorded which). The receptor set was obtained from a woman aged 40-49 years with acute COVID-19.

This clone was seen more than once but under ten times. V gene TRBV24-1 combines with J gene TRBJ1-5, with D unclear. Germline-derived CDR1 and CDR2 are KGHDR and SFDVKD. CDR3 length: 18 amino acids. V lost 4 bases and J 2 bases, leaving 20 bases between the germline ends. The CDR3 loop reads CATSEWGVLVLGNQPQHF. In nucleotides, the CDR3 is TGTGCCACCAGTGAATGGGGAGTTCTGGTCTTGGGCAATCAGCCCCAGCATTTT.

This chain joins TRBV29-1 and TRBJ2-1; maybe TRBD2 (5 bases). The CDR3 extends over 13 amino acids. Germline CDR1 SQVTM, CDR2 ANQGSEA. V was trimmed by 7 bases and J by 7 bases, leaving 17 bases between them. This CDR3 is CSAERPPGNEQFF. The CDR3 DNA is TGCAGCGCCGAGCGGCCCCCGGGGAATGAGCAGTTCTTC.

The V gene is TRBV19, the J gene TRBJ1-1; D ambiguous. CDR1 and CDR2 from the germline V gene are LNHDA and SQIVND (reference sequence). Trimming removed 10 bases from V and 2 bases from J, with 5 bases in between. The CDR3 is made up of 10 amino acids. CDR3 DNA: TGTGCCACTTTTAACACTGAAGCTTTCTTT. This codes for CATFNTEAFF.

This clone has only a few counts. J is TRBJ2-5 and V is TRBV3-1 (or the pseudogene TRBV3-2), with 12 bases aligning to TRBD2. CDR1 is LGHDT, CDR2 YNNKEL, per germline (reference sequence). CDR3 length: 15 amino acids. Germline trimming cut 2 bases from V and 7 bases from J; bases unmatched to any gene: 5. The CDR3 bases are TGTGCCAGCAGCCAAAGCTCACTAGCGGGGGGGACCCAGTACTTC. It codes for CASSQSSLAGGTQYF.

V gene TRBV5-1 combines with J gene TRBJ1-6; 7 bases agree with TRBD1. This CDR3 has 15 residues. The germline V gene has CDR1 SGHRS and CDR2 YFSETQ. V lost 0 bases and J lost 4; bases outside the gene matches: 1. CDR3 residues: CASSLGGQYNSPLHF. CDR3 coding DNA: TGCGCCAGCAGCTTGGGGGGACAGTATAATTCACCCCTCCACTTT.

On this clone: The junction and the germline gene differ at one end; a read error may be behind it. The chain carries TRBV29-1 and TRBJ1-2; no clear D gene. Germline CDR1 SQVTM, CDR2 ANQGSEA. The length of the CDR3 is 12 residues. The CDR3 is CSGIKPNYGFTF. The CDR3 DNA sequence: TGCAGCGGCATTAAACCAAACTATGGCTTCACCTTC.

V gene TRBV7-2 combines with J gene TRBJ1-5; 9 bases map to TRBD1. V dropped 5 bases and J dropped 3; count of bases not matched to a gene: 11. Germline values: CDR1 SGHTA, CDR2 FQGNSA. The CDR3 loop spans 17 amino acids. The CDR3 spells CASSRIIGTGTNQPQHF. As DNA, the CDR3 is TGTGCCAGCAGCCGCATCATAGGGACAGGGACCAATCAGCCCCAGCATTTT.

The V and J genes are TRBV19 and TRBJ1-5; tentative D call: TRBD1 (5 bases). Trimming took 4 bases from V and 2 from J, leaving 18 bases between them. The CDR3 has 17 amino acids. Germline values: CDR1 LNHDA, CDR2 SQIVND (reference sequence). CDR3 protein: CASSTAADSFGNQPQHF. The CDR3 nucleotides are TGTGCCAGTAGTACCGCTGCCGACAGTTTCGGCAATCAGCCCCAGCATTTT. The entire variable domain, with the rest obtained from reference TRBV19 and TRBJ1-5, is as follows: DGGITQSPKYLFRKEGQNVTLSCEQNLNHDAMYWYRQDPGQGLRLIYYSQIVNDFQKGDIAEGYSVSREKKESFPLTVTSAQKNPTAFYLCASSTAADSFGNQPQHFGDGTRLSIL.

The chain recombines TRBV29-1 with TRBJ1-5; D remains ambiguous. Germline CDR1 SQVTM, CDR2 ANQGSEA. Deletions cut 4 bases from V and 6 bases from J, with 10 bases between. The length of the CDR3 is 12 residues. In DNA form, the CDR3 reads TGCAGCGTTGTCCATCCCGGTCAGCCCCAGCATTTT. Encoded protein: CSVVHPGQPQHF.